Listed here are 25 T cell receptor beta chains from one sample, sequenced in a study of shared clonotypes between healthy human individuals. Some clones are missing from TCRdb's copy, which holds only in-frame ones; the method was immunoSEQ multiplex PCR. The sample carries about 480,000 clones, around 79% recorded once. The sample taken for sequencing was PBMCs. These receptor sequences come from a woman aged 40-49 years in good health. Some clones in this sample may be carry-over from other donors' samples.

V gene TRBV27 combines with J gene TRBJ1-2; D might be TRBD1 (6 bases). CDR3 length: 16 amino acids. Deletions cut 1 base from V and 1 base from J, with 13 bases between. Germline V lookup: CDR1 MNHEY, CDR2 SMNVEV (reference sequence). Written as DNA, the CDR3 is TGTGCCAGCAGTTTATATGCACTACAGGGTAACTATGGCTACACCTTC. Its translation is CASSLYALQGNYGYTF.

This rearrangement joins TRBV29-1 to TRBJ2-5, with D perhaps matching TRBD1 (6 bases). The CDR3 sequence is 12 residues long. Germline V CDR1 and CDR2: SQVTM, ANQGSEA. Trimming pared 2 bases from V and 5 bases from J, leaving 9 bases between. The CDR3 here is CSVEQGSETQYF. In DNA form, the CDR3 reads TGCAGCGTTGAACAGGGGTCGGAGACCCAGTACTTC.

The chain couples TRBV5-6 to TRBJ2-2; TRBD2 matches at 7 bases. In germline, CDR1 is SGHDT, CDR2 YYEEEE. The trim removed 0 bases at V and 7 bases at J, leaving 3 bases unmatched. The CDR3 is made up of 14 amino acids. Here the CDR3 reads CASSLGLASGELFF. CDR3 nucleotide sequence: TGTGCCAGCAGCTTGGGACTAGCTAGCGGGGAGCTGTTTTTT.

This clone came up a few times. The chain links TRBV9 to TRBJ2-7; a weak D match, TRBD2 (5 bases). The CDR3 consists of 15 residues. The V end was cut by 0 bases, the J end by 0 bases, with 10 bases between. From germline, CDR1 is SGDLS and CDR2 YYNGEE. The CDR3 DNA reads TGTGCCAGCAGCGTAGCGGTCGGACTCTCCTACGAGCAGTACTTC. Translated, it gives CASSVAVGLSYEQYF.

The genes are TRBV10-2 and TRBJ2-1; TRBD2 agrees at 7 bases. Germline V gene sequence: CDR1 WSHSY, CDR2 SAAADI. Trimming took 4 bases from V and 8 from J; bases not matched to a gene: 5. This CDR3 is 13 amino acids long. As DNA, the CDR3 is TGCGCCAGCAGTGCTCTAGCGGCTCATGAGCAGTTCTTC. Protein: CASSALAAHEQFF.

V and J are TRBV30 and TRBJ1-2; 7 nucleotides align to TRBD1. V was pared by 5 bases and J by 2 bases, with 8 bases of the junction left unmatched. This CDR3 contains 14 residues. CDR1 GTSNPN and CDR2 SVGIG come from the germline V gene (reference sequence). CDR3 region: CAWGGTENNYGYTF. For the CDR3, the DNA is TGTGCCTGGGGGGGGACAGAGAACAACTATGGCTACACCTTC.

The table lists this clone with a count of one. V and J are TRBV28 and TRBJ2-3; 15 bases fit TRBD2. From germline, CDR1 is MDHEN and CDR2 SYDVKM. Trimming at V came to 3 bases and at J to 12 bases, leaving 7 bases not matched to a gene. The CDR3 sequence is 15 residues long. CDR3 nucleotides: TGTGCCAGCAGTTTTGGGGGACTAGCGGGAGGTCCCCAGTATTTT. Its protein product is CASSFGGLAGGPQYF.

The chain employs TRBV10-3 and TRBJ2-3; the D gene is possibly TRBD1 (5 bases). Looked up from germline, CDR1 is ENHRY and CDR2 is SYGVKD. This CDR3 spans 13 amino acids. V was clipped by 4 bases and J by 1 base, with 6 bases between them. The CDR3 loop is CAISGRGTDTQYF. In DNA form, the CDR3 reads TGTGCCATCAGTGGCAGGGGCACAGATACGCAGTATTTT.

This chain joins TRBV11-2 and TRBJ2-5; D is unclear. V dropped 1 base and J dropped 3 bases, with 12 bases sitting between them. This CDR3 region has 15 residues. The V gene's germline CDR1 is SGHAT and CDR2 FQNNGV. The CDR3 sequence is CASSLVGRTEETQYF. The CDR3 nucleotides are TGTGCCAGCAGCTTAGTAGGCAGGACGGAAGAGACCCAGTACTTC.

This clone turned up a few times. The chain employs TRBV7-9 and TRBJ1-3; weak D call: TRBD1 (6 bases). This CDR3 comprises 15 residues. Germline V gives CDR1 SEHNR, CDR2 FQNEAQ (reference sequence). The V and J ends lost 5 bases and 3 bases respectively, with 14 bases between them. Here the CDR3 reads CASSADRIFGNTIYF. The CDR3 DNA is TGTGCCAGCAGCGCGGACAGAATTTTTGGAAACACCATATATTTT. The whole variable domain, filled in from reference TRBV7-9 and TRBJ1-3, reads DTGVSQNPRHKITKRGQNVTFRCDPISEHNRLYWYRQTLGQGPEFLTYFQNEAQLEKSRLLSDRFSAERPKGSFSTLEIQRTEQGDSAMYLCASSADRIFGNTIYFGEGSWLTVV.

Comments on this clone: Other DNA sequences in this sample translate to the same CDR3. The chain links TRBV18 to TRBJ1-1; D gene uncertain. The CDR3 runs 15 residues. CDR1 and CDR2 (germline): KGHSH, LQKENI. Trimming removed 3 bases from V and 0 bases from J, with 11 bases in between. CDR3 region: CASSPQRHLNTEAFF. Written as DNA, the CDR3 is TGTGCCAGCTCACCCCAGAGGCACTTGAACACTGAAGCTTTCTTT.

V is TRBV4-2 and J is TRBJ2-7; D is possibly TRBD1 (6 bases). V lost 4 bases and J 3 bases, leaving 10 bases between the germline ends. This CDR3 region has 13 residues. Germline assignment: CDR1 LGHNA and CDR2 YNFKEQ. The DNA of the CDR3 is TGTGCCAGCAGCCGCCGGGACAACTACGAGCAGTACTTC. Encoded protein: CASSRRDNYEQYF.

V usage is TRBV6-1 and J usage is TRBJ1-2, with no clear D. Between the trimmed V and J ends, which lost 1 base and 5 bases, there was a span of 8 bases. Germline loops: CDR1 MNHNS, CDR2 SASEGT. CDR3 length: 13 amino acids. CDR3 sequence: CASSEGRPYGYTF. As DNA, the CDR3 is TGTGCCAGCAGTGAAGGGAGACCGTATGGCTACACCTTC.

The chain carries TRBV7-2 and TRBJ2-5, with D perhaps TRBD1 (5 bases). CDR1 and CDR2 (germline): SGHTA, FQGNSA. The ends were cut back, 2 bases at V and 0 bases at J, with 13 bases in the middle. There are 16 residues in the CDR3. CDR3 region: CASSLRQNQYQETQYF. The CDR3 DNA is TGTGCCAGCAGCTTACGACAGAACCAATACCAAGAGACCCAGTACTTC.

The rearrangement joins TRBV19 to TRBJ2-7; 13 bases match TRBD2. V lost 5 bases and J lost 2; bases outside the gene matches: 6. Germline assignment: CDR1 LNHDA and CDR2 SQIVND (reference sequence). This CDR3 comprises 16 residues. As DNA, the CDR3 is TGTGCCAGTAGTCCGCCCGGGACTAGCGGGACCTACGAGCAGTACTTC. As protein: CASSPPGTSGTYEQYF.

Details on this clone: Being one base from a much bigger clone, this may be a read error. The rearrangement joins TRBV29-1 to TRBJ1-1; possible D gene TRBD1, 5 bases. There are 13 residues in the CDR3. Germline-derived CDR1 and CDR2 are SQVTM and ANQGSEA. In DNA, the CDR3 is TGCAGCGCTGAAAGGGATGGGGGCACTGAAGCTTTCTTT. This sequence encodes CSAERDGGTEAFF.

This clone was observed once. The chain employs TRBV5-1 and TRBJ2-1; no clear D. V lost 4 bases, J lost 6 bases, and 14 bases lay in between. The CDR3 length is 14 residues. Germline V CDR1 and CDR2: SGHRS, YFSETQ. The CDR3: CASSHEAAGNEQFF. The CDR3 bases are TGCGCCAGCAGCCACGAGGCTGCCGGCAATGAGCAGTTCTTC.

This chain uses TRBV27 with TRBJ2-1; 11 positions match TRBD2. Losses at the gene ends were 5 bases for V and 9 bases for J; bases not matched to a gene: 12. Germline V CDR1 and CDR2: MNHEY, SMNVEV (reference sequence). The CDR3 has 16 residues. CDR3 loop: CASSPLLAGGPGEQFF. The CDR3 region has the DNA TGTGCCAGCAGTCCCCTTTTAGCGGGAGGGCCGGGTGAGCAGTTCTTC.

V usage is TRBV9 and J usage is TRBJ2-2; 10 positions agree with TRBD2. CDR3 length: 17 amino acids. V was pared by 0 bases and J by 7 bases, with 9 bases of the junction left unmatched. The germline V gene has CDR1 SGDLS and CDR2 YYNGEE. The CDR3 coding sequence is TGTGCCAGCAGCGTAGCTCTAGCGGGAGCGGGGGGCGGGGAGCTGTTTTTT. It is translated as CASSVALAGAGGGELFF.

This clone has a handful of counts. DNA for the CDR3: TGCGCCAGCAGCTTGGAGGGTCGGGAGGGCACAGATACGCAGTATTTT. This codes for CASSLEGREGTDTQYF. This sequence joins TRBV5-1 and TRBJ2-3; 7 nucleotides agree with TRBD2. This CDR3 is built from 16 residues. Germline CDR1 reads SGHRS; CDR2 reads YFSETQ. V trimming: 0 bases; J trimming: 1 base; junction bases outside the gene matches: 5.

This clone was seen once. The chain has TRBV29-1 and TRBJ2-1, with TRBD1 matching 9 bases. The V segment lost 4 bases and the J segment 6 bases; nucleotides outside the gene matches: 7. The CDR3 has 14 amino acids. CDR1 is SQVTM and CDR2 is ANQGSEA in the germline V gene. CDR3 sequence reads: CSVGGTGSTNEQFF. The CDR3 nucleotides are TGCAGCGTTGGAGGGACAGGGAGTACCAATGAGCAGTTCTTC.

The V call is TRBV5-1, the J call TRBJ2-7, with 8 bases lining up with TRBD2. There are 13 residues in the CDR3. Germline V lookup: CDR1 SGHRS, CDR2 YFSETQ. After removal of 5 bases from V and 5 bases from J, the junction contained 6 bases not matched to a gene. The CDR3 bases are TGCGCCAGCAGTACTCTAGCGGGCCACGAGCAGTACTTC. It is translated as CASSTLAGHEQYF. Full variable domain (missing parts from reference TRBV5-1 and TRBJ2-7): KAGVTQTPRYLIKTRGQQVTLSCSPISGHRSVSWYQQTPGQGLQFLFEYFSETQRNKGNFPGRFSGRQFSNSRSEMNVSTLELGDSALYLCASSTLAGHEQYFGPGTRLTVT.

Worth noting for this clone: A much bigger clone sits one base away, suggesting this may be a read error. Other DNA variants within this sample encode the same CDR3. The chain joins TRBV2 to TRBJ2-7, with 11 bases lining up with TRBD2. Germline V gives CDR1 SNHLY, CDR2 FYNNEI. The CDR3 is made up of 17 amino acids. In DNA form, the CDR3 reads TGCGCCAGCGCTTCTTCTAGCGGGGGGACTTCCTCCTACGAGCAGTACTTC. Translation gives CASASSSGGTSSYEQYF.

The chain couples TRBV18 to TRBJ2-7, with 8 bases aligning to TRBD2. Germline lookup yields CDR1 KGHSH and CDR2 LQKENI. After removal of 0 bases from V and 5 bases from J, the junction contained 3 bases not matched to a gene. CDR3 size: 14 residues. CDR3 amino acids: CASSPPPGGDEQYF. The CDR3 DNA is TGTGCCAGCTCACCACCGCCGGGAGGGGACGAGCAGTACTTC.

V gene TRBV6-1 combines with J gene TRBJ2-1; D tentatively fits TRBD1 or TRBD2 (5 bases each). The germline V gene encodes CDR1 MNHNS and CDR2 SASEGT. The CDR3 runs 15 residues. V shed 7 bases and J shed 4 bases, with 17 bases lying between them. CDR3 DNA sequence: TGTGCCAGCATCTGGGGGACCGGAACTTACAATGAGCAGTTCTTC. Protein product: CASIWGTGTYNEQFF.